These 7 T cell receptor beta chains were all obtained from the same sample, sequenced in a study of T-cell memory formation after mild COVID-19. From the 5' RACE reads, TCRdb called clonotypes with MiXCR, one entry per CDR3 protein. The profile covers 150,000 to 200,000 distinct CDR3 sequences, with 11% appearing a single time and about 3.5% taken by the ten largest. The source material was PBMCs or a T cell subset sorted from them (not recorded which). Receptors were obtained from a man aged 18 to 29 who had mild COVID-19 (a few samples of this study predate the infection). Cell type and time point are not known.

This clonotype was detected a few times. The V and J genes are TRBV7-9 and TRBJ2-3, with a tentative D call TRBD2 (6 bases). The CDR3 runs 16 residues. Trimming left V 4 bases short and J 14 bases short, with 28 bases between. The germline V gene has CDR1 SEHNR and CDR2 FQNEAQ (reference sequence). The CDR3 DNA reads TGTGCCAGCAGCTCAAAGTGGTCCGGGGGAGATCAGCGTGCGTATTTT. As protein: CASSSKWSGGDQRAYF.

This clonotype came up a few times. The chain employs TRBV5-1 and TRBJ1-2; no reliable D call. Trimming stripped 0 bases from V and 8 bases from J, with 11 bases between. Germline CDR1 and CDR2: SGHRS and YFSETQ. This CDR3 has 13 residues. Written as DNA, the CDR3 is TGCGCCAGCAGCTTGGAGTTGGGGAACGGCTACACCTTC. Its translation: CASSLELGNGYTF.

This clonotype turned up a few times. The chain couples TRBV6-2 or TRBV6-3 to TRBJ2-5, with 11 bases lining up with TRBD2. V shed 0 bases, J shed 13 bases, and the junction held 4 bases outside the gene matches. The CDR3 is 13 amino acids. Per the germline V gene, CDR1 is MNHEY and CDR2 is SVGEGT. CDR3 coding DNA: TGTGCCAGCAGTTACTCGAGACTAGCGGGATTGTACTTC. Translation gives CASSYSRLAGLYF.

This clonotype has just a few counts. CDR3 sequence: CASSKGQGSYEQYV. The CDR3 region has the DNA TGTGCCAGCAGTAAGGGACAGGGCTCCTACGAGCAGTACGTC. The chain combines TRBV28 with TRBJ2-7, with 9 bases fitting TRBD1. The trim removed 5 bases at V and 0 bases at J, leaving 2 bases unmatched. Germline V CDR1 and CDR2: MDHEN, SYDVKM. The CDR3 has 14 amino acids.

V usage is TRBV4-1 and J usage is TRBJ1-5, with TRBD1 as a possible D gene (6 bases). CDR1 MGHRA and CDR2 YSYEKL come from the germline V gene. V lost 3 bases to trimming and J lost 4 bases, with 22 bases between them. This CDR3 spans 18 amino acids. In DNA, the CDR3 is TGCGCCAGCAGCCATGGGTTAATAGGACAGTATTGGAATCAGCCCCAGCATTTT. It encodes CASSHGLIGQYWNQPQHF.

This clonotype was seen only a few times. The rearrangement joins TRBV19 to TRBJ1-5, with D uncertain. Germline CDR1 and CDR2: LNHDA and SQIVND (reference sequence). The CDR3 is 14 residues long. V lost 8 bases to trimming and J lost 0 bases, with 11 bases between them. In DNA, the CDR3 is TGTGCCAGTTGGACGGAGCATAGCAATCAGCCCCAGCATTTT. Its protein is CASWTEHSNQPQHF.

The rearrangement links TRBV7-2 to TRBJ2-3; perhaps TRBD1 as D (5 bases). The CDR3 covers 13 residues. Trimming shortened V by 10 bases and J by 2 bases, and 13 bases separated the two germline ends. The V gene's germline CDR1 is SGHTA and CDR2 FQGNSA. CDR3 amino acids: CATELGDTDTQYF. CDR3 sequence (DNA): TGTGCCACCGAGCTAGGGGACACAGATACGCAGTATTTT.